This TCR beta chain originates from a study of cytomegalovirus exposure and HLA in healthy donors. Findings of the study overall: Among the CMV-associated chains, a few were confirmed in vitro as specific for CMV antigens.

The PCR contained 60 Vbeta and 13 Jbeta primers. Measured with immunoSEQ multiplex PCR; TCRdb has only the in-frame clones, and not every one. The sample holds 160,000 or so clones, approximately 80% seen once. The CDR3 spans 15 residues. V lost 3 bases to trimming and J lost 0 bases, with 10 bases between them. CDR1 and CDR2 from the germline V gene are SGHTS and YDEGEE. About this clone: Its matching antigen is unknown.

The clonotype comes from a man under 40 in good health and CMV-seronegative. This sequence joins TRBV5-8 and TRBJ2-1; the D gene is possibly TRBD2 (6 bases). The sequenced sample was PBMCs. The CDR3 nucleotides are TGTGCCAGCAGCTCGGGCGGGGCCTCCTACAATGAGCAGTTCTTC. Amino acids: CASSSGGASYNEQFF. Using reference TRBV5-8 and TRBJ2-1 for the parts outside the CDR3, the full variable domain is EAGVTQSPTHLIKTRGQQATLRCSPISGHTSVYWYQQALGLGLQFLLWYDEGEERNRGNFPPRFSGRQFPNYSSELNVNALELEDSALYLCASSSGGASYNEQFFGPGTRLTVL.